Presented here are 17 T cell receptor beta chains from one specimen sequenced in a study of persistence of HIV-infected CD4 T cells. This was the immunoSEQ version 4 assay in survey mode. Using immunoSEQ multiplex PCR, the repertoire was profiled, and TCRdb retains in-frame clones only, with some absent. The sample lists over 60,000 clones, more than 70% seen once, with around 1.7% in the top ten. Cells were stimulated with overlapping HIV-1 Gag 15-mer peptides. Memory cells lacking CD40L and CD69 with high CD45RO were sorted. These receptors lack a known antigen. Material: CD4+ T cells sorted from PBMCs after approximately 20-hour stimulation, obtained from a patient who received antiretroviral therapy. The receptors stem from an adult man with HIV who was CMV-seropositive.

This clone appeared a few times. The chain couples TRBV27 to TRBJ1-1; D gene ambiguous. The ends were cut back, 6 bases at V and 4 bases at J, with 18 bases in the middle. The CDR3 covers 15 residues. Germline CDR1 is MNHEY and CDR2 is SMNVEV (reference sequence). The CDR3 nucleotides read TGTGCCAGCAGCGCCCCCCCTCCGGGCGCCACTGAAGCTTTCTTT. It encodes CASSAPPPGATEAFF.

The gene calls are TRBV28 and TRBJ2-6; D uncertain. Germline assignment: CDR1 MDHEN and CDR2 SYDVKM. This CDR3 region has 14 residues. Trimming removed 6 bases at V and 0 bases at J, with 6 bases between. CDR3 bases: TGTGCCAGCAGAAGGATCTCTGGGGCCAACGTCCTGACTTTC. This gives the protein CASRRISGANVLTF.

The chain recombines TRBV4-1 with TRBJ1-3; D is possibly TRBD1 (6 bases). The CDR3 has 17 amino acids. CDR1 is MGHRA, CDR2 YSYEKL, per germline. V dropped 0 bases and J dropped 5 bases, with 17 bases sitting between them. CDR3 residues: CASSQEYLGAARNTIYF. CDR3 coding DNA: TGCGCCAGCAGCCAAGAATACCTGGGGGCTGCTCGAAACACCATATATTTT.

V is TRBV19 and J is TRBJ2-3, with TRBD2 matching 8 bases. The CDR3 sequence is 13 residues long. The ends lost 5 bases at V and 6 bases at J; junction bases unmatched: 4. In germline, CDR1 is LNHDA, CDR2 SQIVND (reference sequence). In nucleotides, the CDR3 is TGTGCCAGTAGTGGGGTAGCGGGGGATACGCAGTATTTT. As protein: CASSGVAGDTQYF.

This chain connects TRBV3-1 (or the pseudogene TRBV3-2) to TRBJ2-7; the D gene is possibly TRBD1 (6 bases). The V and J ends lost 8 bases and 1 base respectively, with 6 bases between them. The CDR3 runs 11 residues. CDR1 and CDR2 (germline): LGHDT, YNNKEL (reference sequence). CDR3 region: CASQGSYEQYF. CDR3 coding DNA: TGTGCCAGCCAGGGGTCCTACGAGCAGTACTTC.

This chain links TRBV27 with TRBJ2-1; the match to TRBD1 covers 8 bases. The CDR3 is 19 residues long. Germline V gene sequence: CDR1 MNHEY, CDR2 SMNVEV (reference sequence). Trimming cost V 4 bases and J 4 bases; bases outside gene matches: 18. The CDR3 loop reads CASSSHRTGSGSGYNEQFF. The DNA of the CDR3 is TGTGCCAGCAGTTCACATCGGACAGGGAGTGGAAGTGGGTACAATGAGCAGTTCTTC.

The chain combines TRBV6-5 with TRBJ2-7; D remains unclear. The CDR3 runs 14 residues. The germline V gene has CDR1 MNHEY and CDR2 SVGAGI. Trimming shortened V by 6 bases and J by 2 bases, and 14 bases separated the two germline ends. The CDR3 sequence is CASSVTEGTYEQYF. CDR3 sequence (DNA): TGTGCCAGCAGCGTCACGGAAGGTACCTACGAGCAGTACTTC.

The chain is built from TRBV5-1 and TRBJ2-2; 9 bases line up with TRBD2. The CDR3 extends over 15 amino acids. From germline, CDR1 is SGHRS and CDR2 YFSETQ. The V gene end was trimmed by 6 bases and the J gene end by 5 bases; junction bases not matched to a gene: 8. CDR3 nucleotides: TGCGCCAGCAACGAGCGGGGGGCGATTACCGGGGAGCTGTTTTTT. It specifies CASNERGAITGELFF.

The V and J genes are TRBV2 and TRBJ1-1; 7 bases are shared with TRBD1. With 6 bases clipped from V and 6 bases from J, the junction kept 7 bases outside the gene matches. CDR1 is SNHLY and CDR2 is FYNNEI in the germline V gene. The CDR3 consists of 13 residues. The CDR3 coding sequence is TGTGCCAGCAGGCAAACAGGGGACTCTGAAGCTTTCTTT. Translated: CASRQTGDSEAFF.

This rearrangement joins TRBV28 to TRBJ1-5; D is possibly TRBD1 (6 bases). V was trimmed by 6 bases and J by 6 bases, leaving 18 bases between them. CDR1 and CDR2 from the germline V gene are MDHEN and SYDVKM. This CDR3 is built from 15 residues. This chain's CDR3 is CASSSRQAPRQPQHF. The CDR3 DNA sequence: TGTGCCAGCAGCTCCAGACAGGCCCCCCGTCAGCCCCAGCATTTT.

This chain links TRBV29-1 with TRBJ1-2; TRBD1 is a possible D gene (6 bases). CDR3 length: 12 amino acids. CDR1 and CDR2 from the germline V gene are SQVTM and ANQGSEA. V was cut by 4 bases and J by 8 bases, with 14 bases left in between. The CDR3: CSVVEGVEGYTF. The CDR3 DNA reads TGCAGCGTTGTGGAGGGGGTGGAGGGCTACACCTTC.

The CDR3: CASSPTGTIADTQYF. As DNA, the CDR3 is TGTGCCAGCAGCCCCACCGGGACTATCGCAGATACGCAGTATTTT. This chain connects TRBV3-1 (or the pseudogene TRBV3-2) to TRBJ2-3; the match to TRBD2 covers 7 bases. The V segment lost 4 bases and the J segment 4 bases; nucleotides outside the gene matches: 8. The CDR3 covers 15 residues. CDR1 is LGHDT and CDR2 is YNNKEL in the germline V gene (reference sequence).

V usage is TRBV5-4 and J usage is TRBJ2-7; 7 bases map to TRBD1. The CDR3 totals 12 residues. The trim removed 2 bases at V and 7 bases at J, leaving 3 bases unmatched. Germline CDR1 and CDR2: SGHNT and YYREEE (reference sequence). CDR3 loop: CASSFDRAEQYF. CDR3 sequence (DNA): TGTGCCAGCAGCTTCGACAGGGCTGAGCAGTACTTC.

This rearrangement joins TRBV19 to TRBJ1-5; D remains ambiguous. Germline V gene sequence: CDR1 LNHDA, CDR2 SQIVND (reference sequence). V lost 5 bases and J 6 bases, leaving 17 bases between the germline ends. This CDR3 is built from 15 residues. The CDR3 reads CASSPQSTPGQPQHF. The CDR3 DNA reads as TGTGCCAGTAGTCCGCAGAGTACCCCGGGTCAGCCCCAGCATTTT.

The chain is built from TRBV9 and TRBJ2-2, with 8 nucleotides matching TRBD1. V was pared by 2 bases and J by 0 bases, with 3 bases of the junction left unmatched. Germline CDR1 and CDR2: SGDLS and YYNGEE. CDR3 length: 16 amino acids. For the CDR3, the DNA is TGTGCCAGCAGCGTTGCACAGGGGGCGAACACCGGGGAGCTGTTTTTT. Translated: CASSVAQGANTGELFF.

The J gene is TRBJ2-2, the V gene TRBV11-1, with D tentatively TRBD1 or TRBD2 (7 bases each). The V and J ends lost 5 bases and 5 bases respectively, with 15 bases between them. Per the germline V gene, CDR1 is SGHAT and CDR2 is FQDESV (reference sequence). The CDR3 extends over 15 amino acids. The CDR3 DNA sequence: TGTGCCAGCAGCATAAACCAGGGGGGGACCGGGGAGCTGTTTTTT. As protein: CASSINQGGTGELFF. Full variable domain (outside the CDR3, taken from reference TRBV11-1 and TRBJ2-2): EAEVAQSPRYKITEKSQAVAFWCDPISGHATLYWYRQILGQGPELLVQFQDESVVDDSQLPKDRFSAERLKGVDSTLKIQPAELGDSAMYLCASSINQGGTGELFFGEGSRLTVL.

The J gene is TRBJ1-1, the V gene TRBV5-1; no firm D call. This CDR3 contains 14 residues. Between the trimmed V and J ends, which lost 1 base and 5 bases, there was a span of 12 bases. Looked up from germline, CDR1 is SGHRS and CDR2 is YFSETQ. CDR3 sequence: CASSLNNAGTEAFF. CDR3 bases: TGCGCCAGCAGCTTGAACAATGCGGGGACTGAAGCTTTCTTT.